This T cell receptor beta chain came from a study of blood T cells in healthy people across ages. The study, taken as a whole, reports: More naive CD4+ cells and higher diversity were found in long-lived than in aged donors. TCR beta diversity per million T cells fell roughly linearly with age.

Russia was home to the donors, healthy Caucasian individuals aged 6 to 90. Peripheral blood, around 10 milliliters per donor, was collected. A J-beta primer mix and a sample-barcoded 5' primer were used in a second PCR of about 7 to 12 cycles. Using its own MiXCR run on the 5' RACE reads, TCRdb lists one record per CDR3 protein. The sample lists 980,000 or so distinct CDR3 sequences, around 46% occurring once. Germline loops: CDR1 SGHDN, CDR2 FVKESK. The CDR3 consists of 14 residues. V was cut by 1 base and J by 10 bases, with 14 bases left in between. Turning to this clonotype: What it binds is unknown.

The rearrangement joins TRBV14 to TRBJ2-1; D remains unclear. This sequence originates from a man in his thirties or forties in good health. The material sequenced was blood. CDR3 sequence reads: CASSQGVSYGEQFF. CDR3 in DNA: TGTGCCAGCAGCCAAGGCGTCTCTTATGGGGAGCAGTTCTTC.